A single sample is the source of the 9 T cell receptor beta chains below, sequenced in a study of shared clonotypes between healthy human individuals. In the naive CD8 group, cells lacked CD45RO and were positively selected for CCR7, so terminally differentiated effector memory CD45RA+ cells were left out. Measured with immunoSEQ multiplex PCR; TCRdb has only the in-frame clones, and not every one. There are around 2,100,000 clones in the sample; roughly 94% occur only once, and approximately 1% lies in the top ten. The sequenced sample was naive CD8+ T cells sorted from blood. Receptors originate from a man in his late teens or twenties in good health.

This chain joins TRBV2 and TRBJ2-5, with 13 bases aligning to TRBD2. Germline-derived CDR1 and CDR2 are SNHLY and FYNNEI. The CDR3 length is 16 residues. The V and J ends lost 6 bases and 4 bases, in that order; junction bases with no gene match: 8. Here the CDR3 DNA reads TGTGCCAGCAGCTCGGGACTAGCGGGGTTTGGAGAGACCCAGTACTTC. Its translation is CASSSGLAGFGETQYF. Supplemented by reference TRBV2 and TRBJ2-5, the full variable domain reads EPEVTQTPSHQVTQMGQEVILRCVPISNHLYFYWYRQILGQKVEFLVSFYNNEISEKSEIFDDQFSVERPDGSNFTLKIRSTKLEDSAMYFCASSSGLAGFGETQYFGPGTRLLVL.

The genes are TRBV4-1 and TRBJ1-1; 9 nucleotides line up with TRBD1. J was trimmed by 0 bases and V by 4 bases; bases with no gene match: 6. Looked up from germline, CDR1 is MGHRA and CDR2 is YSYEKL. This CDR3 has 16 amino acids. The CDR3 is CASSRPGQGMNTEAFF. DNA of the CDR3: TGCGCCAGCAGCCGCCCGGGACAGGGTATGAACACTGAAGCTTTCTTT.

This chain uses TRBV10-2 with TRBJ2-1; 11 nucleotides match TRBD2. CDR1 and CDR2 from the germline V gene are WSHSY and SAAADI. With V trimmed by 4 bases and J by 9 bases, 5 bases remained unmatched. This CDR3 spans 14 amino acids. The CDR3 here is CASSGASGRSEQFF. As DNA, the CDR3 is TGCGCCAGCAGTGGGGCTAGCGGGAGGTCTGAGCAGTTCTTC.

This clone has a single count. The chain joins TRBV6-5 to TRBJ2-7, with D perhaps matching TRBD1 (5 bases). Germline assignment: CDR1 MNHEY and CDR2 SVGAGI. Trimming stripped 4 bases from V and 0 bases from J, with 10 bases between. The CDR3 length is 14 residues. The CDR3 coding sequence is TGTGCCAGCAGTTTCTCCAGGGACTCCTACGAGCAGTACTTC. Amino acid sequence: CASSFSRDSYEQYF.

The chain recombines TRBV6-5 with TRBJ2-1; D might be TRBD1 (5 bases). CDR1 is MNHEY, CDR2 SVGAGI, per germline. Deletions cut 4 bases from V and 0 bases from J, with 10 bases between. CDR3 length: 15 residues. For the CDR3, the DNA is TGTGCCAGCAGTTTGGACACGAGCTCCTACAATGAGCAGTTCTTC. Translating gives CASSLDTSSYNEQFF.

The gene calls are TRBV7-6 and TRBJ2-5; 7 nucleotides line up with TRBD2. This CDR3 has 15 residues. The germline CDR1 and CDR2 sequences are SGHVS and FNYEAQ. Trimming took 5 bases from V and 1 from J; bases not matched to a gene: 7. The CDR3 protein is CASSLSGAGQETQYF. As DNA, the CDR3 is TGTGCCAGCAGCCTCAGCGGGGCAGGCCAAGAGACCCAGTACTTC.

As regards this clone: Other nucleotide sequences from this sample produce the same CDR3. The chain is built from TRBV7-9 and TRBJ1-2, with D possibly TRBD1 on 5 matching bases. The CDR3 consists of 13 residues. V lost 3 bases, J lost 3 bases, and 8 bases lay in between. The V gene's germline CDR1 is SEHNR and CDR2 FQNEAQ (reference sequence). The CDR3 is CASSFGGDYGYTF. CDR3 coding DNA: TGTGCCAGCAGCTTTGGAGGGGACTATGGCTACACCTTC.

Comment on this clone: The sample contains more than one DNA sequence encoding this CDR3. The rearrangement joins TRBV27 to TRBJ1-1; D gene ambiguous. The CDR3 has 13 residues. Germline V gene data show CDR1 as MNHEY and CDR2 as SMNVEV (reference sequence). The V end was cut by 1 base, the J end by 1 base, with 4 bases between. The CDR3 spells CASSLWGNTEAFF. The DNA for the CDR3 is TGTGCCAGCAGTTTATGGGGGAACACTGAAGCTTTCTTT.

The chain uses TRBV4-1 and TRBJ1-1; D not resolved. This CDR3 has 13 amino acids. Germline CDR1 is MGHRA and CDR2 is YSYEKL. Trimming took off 0 bases at V and 7 bases at J, with 9 bases between the two ends. Written as DNA, the CDR3 is TGCGCCAGCAGCCAAGATCCGGTACTTGAAGCTTTCTTT. Its translation is CASSQDPVLEAFF.